These 3 T cell receptor beta chains came from one sample sequenced in a study of T cells after yellow fever vaccination. TCRdb re-analysed the 5' RACE reads in MiXCR, keeping a single row per CDR3 protein. The sample contains 250,000 to 400,000 distinct CDR3 sequences, approximately 4.5% of which appear only once. This sample comprised PBMCs, obtained 15 days after the yellow fever booster vaccination. The receptors here all came from a man younger than 35 who received the YFV17D yellow fever vaccine.

In its sample, this clonotype was seen many times. The rearrangement links TRBV7-9 to TRBJ2-1; D unresolved. CDR1 SEHNR and CDR2 FQNEAQ come from the germline V gene (reference sequence). V was clipped by 1 base and J by 8 bases, with 12 bases between them. The CDR3 runs to 14 residues. The CDR3 nucleotides read TGTGCCAGCAGCTTAGTGGGCGTGGATGATGAGCAGTTCTTC. Its translation is CASSLVGVDDEQFF.

This chain links TRBV6-5 with TRBJ1-3; D unclear. V lost 5 bases and J 2 bases, leaving 10 bases between the germline ends. From germline, CDR1 is MNHEY and CDR2 SVGAGI. This CDR3 has 14 amino acids. This CDR3 is CASSQSFTGNTIYF. CDR3 in DNA: TGTGCCAGCAGTCAGAGTTTCACTGGAAACACCATATATTTT.

This clonotype was seen at least ten times. This chain joins TRBV3-1 and TRBJ1-2; D unclear. Trimming removed 10 bases from V and 2 bases from J, with 11 bases in between. Germline loops: CDR1 LGHDT, CDR2 YNNKEL (reference sequence). This CDR3 has 12 residues. The CDR3 region has the DNA TGTGCCACCAGTTTCGGGAACTATGGCTACACCTTC. Its translation is CATSFGNYGYTF.